The rows below give T cell receptor beta chains drawn from one sample of a study of blood T cells in healthy people across ages. Each CDR3 protein is one row after TCRdb ran MiXCR on the 5' RACE reads. The data contain 700,000 to 800,000 distinct CDR3 sequences, roughly 41% of them seen just once; the ten biggest clones take up 20% to 25%. The source material was blood. The origin of the receptors is a woman in her sixties in good health. Each CDR3 is given with its conserved first and last residue. A D gene is named only where the DNA matches it firmly. Size is stated for part of the rows, as once, few or many counts, or as a class when the clone is expanded.

>TRBV3-1|TRBJ2-3|.|TRBD2
CASSQDPQTSTDTQYF
TGTGCCAGCAGCCAAGATCCCCAGACTAGCACAGATACGCAGTATTTC
>TRBV5-6|TRBJ1-1|.|.
CASSFGGGDAFF
TGTGCCAGCAGCTTCGGGGGAGGGGATGCTTTCTTT
>TRBV20-1|TRBJ1-5|once|TRBD1
CSARDSSTGNQPQHF
TGCAGTGCTAGAGACTCGTCGACAGGGAATCAGCCCCAGCATTTT
>TRBV10-3|TRBJ1-1|.|TRBD1
CAISKDRISLNTEAFF
TGTGCCATCAGTAAGGACAGGATTTCCCTGAACACTGAAGCTTTCTTT
>TRBV30|TRBJ1-6|few|.
CAWSVGQVGSPLHF
TGTGCCTGGAGTGTAGGGCAGGTGGGGTCACCCCTCCACTTT
>TRBV2|TRBJ2-7|few|TRBD2
CASSLAGQYEQYF
TGTGCCAGCAGCCTAGCGGGGCAATACGAGCAGTACTTC
>TRBV6-2/TRBV6-3|TRBJ2-7|.|TRBD2
CASSDSGISYEQYF
TGTGCCAGCAGTGATAGCGGGATTTCCTACGAGCAGTACTTC
>TRBV20-1|TRBJ1-1|few|.
CSASGVGDTEAFF
TGCAGTGCTAGTGGGGTTGGGGACACTGAAGCTTTCTTT
>TRBV20-1|TRBJ2-5|few|.
CSAAQGGETQYF
TGCAGTGCTGCGCAGGGTGGGGAGACCCAGTACTTC
>TRBV20-1|TRBJ2-7|.|.
CSARSSRDGTYEQYF
TGCAGTGCTAGATCAAGCCGGGACGGGACCTACGAGCAGTACTTC